Below, one T cell receptor beta chain is given with its context. This CDR3 contains 14 residues. Trimming removed 5 bases at V and 8 bases at J, with 15 bases between. The germline gives CDR1 SGHTA, CDR2 FQGTGA. The sample belongs to a study of blood T cell repertoires in COVID-19. Using immunoSEQ multiplex PCR, the repertoire was profiled, and TCRdb retains in-frame clones only, with some absent. The sample yields around 260,000 clones, 85% to 90% seen once. The sequenced sample consisted of peripheral blood. The chain is built from TRBV7-3 and TRBJ1-4; a weak D match, TRBD1 (5 bases). This TCR came from a young man with acute or convalescent COVID-19. CDR3 region: CASSTRPGGEKLFF. As DNA, the CDR3 is TGTGCCAGCAGCACCCGACCCGGGGGGGAAAAACTGTTTTTT.